This TCR beta chain was captured in a study of OX40 agonist ivuxolimab in advanced cancers. Study-wide context: Ivuxolimab, which targeted the costimulatory receptor OX40 (CD134), was an agonistic, fully human IgG2 monoclonal antibody. Intravenous ivuxolimab was administered to patients every 2 weeks at six dose levels: 0.01, 0.1, 0.3, 1.5, 3 and 10 mg/kg. Among the roughly 50 dose-escalation patients, about 20 had hepatocellular carcinoma, roughly 15 melanoma, 9 renal cell carcinoma and 9 head and neck cancer. A male proportion of 75% to 85% and a mean age of approximately 62 years, ranging from roughly 23 to 90, were recorded for the dose-escalation cohort. Patients were allowed to have had prior anti-PD-1, anti-PD-L1 or anti-CTLA-4 therapy, and approximately 40% of the dose-escalation patients had been treated with checkpoint inhibitors. Partial responses occurred in three dose-escalation patients, of whom one had hepatocellular carcinoma and two had cutaneous melanoma. The point of sequencing TCRbeta in the periphery was to test whether ivuxolimab changed TCR sequence diversity and drove clonal T-cell expansion. The paper reports the monotherapy dose-escalation portion (N of about 54 patients) of the phase I ivuxolimab trial. The paper's findings and limits, for the study overall: In the 0.1-3.0 mg/kg groups, partial responders had among the lowest normalized peripheral clonal expansion, particularly in CD8+ T cells. The antigen specificity of the clonally expanded peripheral T cells was not determined. Clonal expansion of both CD4+ and CD8+ blood T cells was observed from baseline to week 6 at doses 0.1 to 3.0 mg/kg. Low levels of normalized T-cell clonal expansion were also seen in some patients who did not respond. After ivuxolimab, CD8+ T cells had more expanded clones than CD4+ T cells on average.

Sequences SGHNT (CDR1) and YYREEE (CDR2) are obtained from the germline V gene (reference sequence). The junction shows trimming of 1 base on V and 2 bases on J, plus 10 bases between the germline ends. Reading from cysteine to phenylalanine, the CDR3 counts 14 amino acids. CDR3 DNA is the only sequence kept; it has 42 bases, read in frame from the first base. About this clone: What this receptor recognizes is not known. No base quality information exists; no much larger clone differs at one position.

Patients with autoimmune disease history or receiving systemic immunosuppression were excluded from the trial. Peripheral blood for TCR sequencing was collected from all dose cohorts at baseline, on cycle 4 day 1, and on cycle 7 day 1. Samples were obtained from an open-label, multicenter, first-in-human phase I dose-escalation trial of ivuxolimab. Adults with locally advanced or metastatic head and neck squamous cell, hepatocellular, melanoma or renal cell carcinoma were enrolled in the trial. Before TCR sequencing, CD4+ T cells and CD8+ T cells were sorted from peripheral blood as separate populations. For sequencing of the TCRbeta CDR3 region, genomic DNA was extracted from the sorted cells. The immunoSEQ Assay was used to sequence the TCRbeta CDR3 regions. The immuneACCESS repertoire file appears here via TCRdb, limited to in-frame rearrangements. These files lack a portion of the clones; in checked studies, under half of the deficit traces to unresolved V genes, and the cause of the others is not known. The sample table contains 70,000 to 95,000 clones; only one count was recorded for about 94% of them. 9.6% of the sample is held by the ten biggest clonotypes.

This sample comprised CD4+ or CD8+ T cells sorted from blood, obtained in a trial of the OX40 agonist ivuxolimab. The chain employs TRBV5-4 and TRBJ2-7, with no confident D gene call. This TCR came from an adult with an advanced solid tumor such as melanoma, head and neck, liver or kidney cancer. For the CDR3, the sequence is CASSLSPGAYEQYF. The bases read TGTGCCAGCAGCTTGTCCCCTGGCGCCTACGAGCAGTACTTC.